This TCR beta chain was documented in a study of shared clonotypes between healthy human individuals. Study-wide points: Among the subsets, naive ones generally showed larger estimated richness than memory ones.

Points on this clone: Its specificity is unknown.

In the CD4+ fraction, cells were divided into CD45RA+ naive and CD45RA-negative memory subsets. The germline V gene encodes CDR1 SGHRS and CDR2 YFSETQ. The CDR3 loop spans 14 amino acids. V lost 4 bases and J lost 5, with 10 bases in between. Several immunoSEQ 96-well plates shared each subset's DNA, each plate a replicate. Assay used: immunoSEQ multiplex PCR; TCRdb lists only in-frame clones, some missing. Found here are about 2.4 million clones, 93% of them singletons; the top ten hold 0.36%. The material sequenced was naive CD4+ T cells from PBMCs. Specified subset: CD45RA+ positively selected. This chain joins TRBV5-1 and TRBJ1-6; tentative D call: TRBD1 (5 bases). This clonotype was sampled from a man between 18 and 35 years old in good health. Some clones in this sample may be carry-over from other donors' samples. This CDR3 is CASSLQGDNSPLHF. The CDR3 bases are TGCGCCAGCAGCCTGCAGGGAGATAATTCACCCCTCCACTTT.